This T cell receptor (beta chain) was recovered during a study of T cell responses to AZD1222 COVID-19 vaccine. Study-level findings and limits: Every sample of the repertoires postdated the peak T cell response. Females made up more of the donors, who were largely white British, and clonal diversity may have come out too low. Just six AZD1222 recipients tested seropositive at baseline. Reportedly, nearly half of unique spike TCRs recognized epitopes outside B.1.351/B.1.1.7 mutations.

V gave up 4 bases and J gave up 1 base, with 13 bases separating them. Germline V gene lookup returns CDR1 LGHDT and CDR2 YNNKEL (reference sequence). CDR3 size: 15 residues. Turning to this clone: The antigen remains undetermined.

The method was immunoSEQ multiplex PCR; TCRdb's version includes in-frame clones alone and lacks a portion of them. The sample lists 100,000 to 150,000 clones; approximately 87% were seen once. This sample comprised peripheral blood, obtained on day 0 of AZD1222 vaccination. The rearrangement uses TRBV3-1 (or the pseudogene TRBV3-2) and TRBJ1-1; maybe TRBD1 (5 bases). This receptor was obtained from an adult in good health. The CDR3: CASSPTGPGNTEAFF. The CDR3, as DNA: TGTGCCAGCAGCCCGACGGGGCCAGGGAACACTGAAGCTTTCTTT.